This TCR beta chain is from a study of blood T cell repertoires in COVID-19. Overall study: The United States, Italy and Spain supplied acute and convalescent COVID-19 samples.

Germline values: CDR1 MNHNS, CDR2 SASEGT. V was trimmed by 2 bases and J by 4 bases, leaving 14 bases between them. CDR3 length equals 16 residues. The repertoire was sequenced with immunoSEQ multiplex PCR; TCRdb's copy has only in-frame clones and lacks some. The sample holds about 81,000 clones, about four fifths seen once. The chain uses TRBV6-1 and TRBJ1-4; D remains unclear. The sample consisted of peripheral blood. This receptor was identified in a human donor in a cohort sampled during active COVID-19. CDR3 amino acids: CASSENPGSLNEKLFF. CDR3 DNA: TGTGCCAGCAGTGAAAACCCCGGGTCTCTTAATGAAAAACTGTTTTTT.